The T cell receptor beta chain described here comes from a study of CD8 T cells in ankylosing spondylitis (dated by TCRdb to between 2016 and 2019). As for the study more broadly: To find TCR variants linked to disease, the study profiled T cell receptor beta repertoires in ankylosing spondylitis patients and healthy donors. In total, the full study cohort was made up of some 100 healthy donors and 25 to 30 ankylosing spondylitis patients. Peripheral blood samples were taken, and synovial fluid was additionally collected from ankylosing spondylitis patients. What the authors observed across the whole study: According to the report, matched synovial fluid samples from ankylosing spondylitis patients were significantly enriched for the disease-linked clones. Some TCR beta motif variants had previously been reported in synovial fluid and blood of reactive arthritis patients, which suggested common disease-initiation mechanisms. A CD8+ phenotype was shown by the disease-linked clones, which were found at relatively low frequencies in peripheral blood. Blood from ankylosing spondylitis patients appeared to be characterized by a TCR beta motif composed of about eight highly homologous amino acid variants.

Looking up the germline V gene (reference sequence) yields CDR1 MNHEY and CDR2 SMNVEV. V is cut back by 5 bases and J by 1 base, with 8 bases in the junction unmatched. There are 15 amino acids in the CDR3, from cysteine to phenylalanine inclusive. Only CDR3 DNA remains: 45 bases, in frame from the first base. This clonotype was seen a handful of times. Its antigen has not been determined. The sample holds no much larger clone one base away, and base qualities are not on file. The sequencer listed for this sample is Illumina HiSeq 2500. Quantitative 5'-RACE with molecular barcodes was the method used to prepare the TCR beta libraries. Turning to the authors' computational methods: Disease-linked TCR variants were identified with a new computational method built on a probabilistic model of VDJ rearrangement. The public reads were reanalyzed by TCRdb: fastp trimming at Q25, MiXCR alignment, in-frame beta chains only. Under each unique CDR3 protein, matching rows form one entry showing the most common genes and DNA. TCRdb's processing, not the authors', yielded these V and J calls. The sample data list roughly 230,000 distinct CDR3 sequences, and 15% to 20% of these were observed just once. Clones ranked in the top ten supply around a third of the sample.

Recombination linked TRBV27 to TRBJ2-7; the central 7 bases match TRBD1. The clonotype was recovered from a male donor with ankylosing spondylitis or in good health (not recorded which). The sequenced material came from blood, either unsorted or a sorted T cell fraction (not recorded which). The nucleotide sequence reads as follows: TGTGCCAGCAGTCCTGGACAGGACAAGTCCTACGAGCAGTACTTC. Its protein product is CASSPGQDKSYEQYF.